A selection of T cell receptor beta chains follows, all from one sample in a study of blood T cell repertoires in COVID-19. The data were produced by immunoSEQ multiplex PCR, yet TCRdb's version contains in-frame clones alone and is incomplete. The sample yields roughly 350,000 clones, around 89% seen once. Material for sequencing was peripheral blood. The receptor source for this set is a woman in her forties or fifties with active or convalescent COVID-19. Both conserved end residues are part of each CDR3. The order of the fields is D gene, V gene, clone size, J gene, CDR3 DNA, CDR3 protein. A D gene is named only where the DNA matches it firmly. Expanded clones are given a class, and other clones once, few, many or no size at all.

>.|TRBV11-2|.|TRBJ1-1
TGTGCCAGCAGCTTAGCCGGGGTCACTGAAGCTTTCTTT
CASSLAGVTEAFF
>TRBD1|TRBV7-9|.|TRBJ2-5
TGTGCCAGCAGCTCCGGACAGGGCGGCCCTCAGGAGACCCAGTACTTC
CASSSGQGGPQETQYF
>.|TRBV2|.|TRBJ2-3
TGTGCCAGCAGTGAAGGGCTAGCTCTTAACACAGATACGCAGTATTTT
CASSEGLALNTDTQYF
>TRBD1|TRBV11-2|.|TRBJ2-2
TGTGCCAGCAACCAAGGGACAGGGGACACCGGGGAGCTGTTTTTT
CASNQGTGDTGELFF
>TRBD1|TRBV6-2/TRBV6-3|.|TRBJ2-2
TGTGCCAGCAGTCGACAGGGAGTAGCCGGGGAGCTGTTTTTT
CASSRQGVAGELFF
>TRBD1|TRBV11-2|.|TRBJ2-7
TGTGCCAGCAGCAAATCCGGGACAGGCCTTTCCTACGAGCAGTACTTC
CASSKSGTGLSYEQYF
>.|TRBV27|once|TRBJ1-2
TGTGCCAGCAGTTTCTCAACAGGGCTTGGCTACACCTTC
CASSFSTGLGYTF
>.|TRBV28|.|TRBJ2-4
TGTGCCAGCAGTCCCTTGGCTACGGACTGGAACATTCAGTACTTC
CASSPLATDWNIQYF
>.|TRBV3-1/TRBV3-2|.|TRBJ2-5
TGTGCCAGCAGCCTGGTTGGGAGGGAGACCCAGTACTTC
CASSLVGRETQYF
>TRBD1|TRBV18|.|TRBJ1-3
TGTGCCAGCTCACCGGGGGCATTAACGGGACAGGGGACCGGAAACACCATATATTTT
CASSPGALTGQGTGNTIYF
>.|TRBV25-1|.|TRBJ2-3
TGTGCCAGCAGTGAATCCCGAGGACAGACAGATACGCAGTATTTT
CASSESRGQTDTQYF
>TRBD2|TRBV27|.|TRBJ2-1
TGTGCCAGCAGTCAGAGCGGGAGTGCCTACAATGAGCAGTTCTTC
CASSQSGSAYNEQFF
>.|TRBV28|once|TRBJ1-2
TGTGCCAGCAGTTTGACAGCCTACTATGGCTACACCTTC
CASSLTAYYGYTF
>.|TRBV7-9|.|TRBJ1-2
TGTGCCAGCAGCCCCAGTCGGGAAACTAACTATGGCTACACCTTC
CASSPSRETNYGYTF
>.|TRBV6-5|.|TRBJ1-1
TGTGCCAGCAGCCCAAGGGGGGGGCGTGAGACTGAAGCTTTCTTT
CASSPRGGRETEAFF
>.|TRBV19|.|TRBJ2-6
TGTGCCAGTAGAAGCCTCGAAACAGGGACGGGGGCCAACGTCCTGACTTTC
CASRSLETGTGANVLTF
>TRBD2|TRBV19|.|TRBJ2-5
TGTGCCAGTACCCCCGGGGGGGGAGAGACCCAGTACTTC
CASTPGGGETQYF
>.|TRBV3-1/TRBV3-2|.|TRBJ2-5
TGTGCCAGCAGCCAAGATGGCAGGGGCGCTGGGGAGACCCAGTACTTC
CASSQDGRGAGETQYF